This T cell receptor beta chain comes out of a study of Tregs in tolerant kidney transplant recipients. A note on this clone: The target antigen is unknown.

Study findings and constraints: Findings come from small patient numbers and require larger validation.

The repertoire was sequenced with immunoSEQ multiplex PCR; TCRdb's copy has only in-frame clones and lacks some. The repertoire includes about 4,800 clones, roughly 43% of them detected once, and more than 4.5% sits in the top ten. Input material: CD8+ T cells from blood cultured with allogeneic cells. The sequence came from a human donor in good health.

CDR3 sequence reads: CASSLGGGGAYSPLHF. CDR3 DNA: TGTGCCAGCAGCTTAGGTGGAGGGGGCGCGTATTCACCCCTCCACTTT. The rearrangement links TRBV11-3 to TRBJ1-6; TRBD1 matches at 7 bases. The germline V gene encodes CDR1 SGHNT and CDR2 YENEEA. The CDR3 runs 16 residues. After removal of 1 base from V and 8 bases from J, the junction contained 8 bases not matched to a gene. Variable domain in full (rest from reference TRBV11-3 and TRBJ1-6): EAGVVQSPRYKIIEKKQPVAFWCNPISGHNTLYWYLQNLGQGPELLIRYENEEAVDDSQLPKDRFSAERLKGVDSTLKIQPAELGDSAVYLCASSLGGGGAYSPLHFGNGTRLTVT.